These 11 T cell receptor beta chains share one sample of origin, sequenced in a study of early T cells in non-severe SARS-CoV-2 infection. TCRdb redid the calling of the 5' RACE reads with MiXCR, one entry per CDR3 protein. The table includes 57,000 or so distinct CDR3 sequences, 10% to 15% detected once. Sequences were obtained from whole blood. These receptors came from an adult who was a healthcare worker with PCR-confirmed SARS-CoV-2 infection or an uninfected control (not recorded which).

This clonotype has a count of ten or more. The CDR3 bases are TGTGCCAGCAGCCAAGGTAGCGGGGGGCCAAGCATTCAGTACTTC. Protein sequence: CASSQGSGGPSIQYF. The rearrangement uses TRBV3-1 and TRBJ2-4; 10 bases align to TRBD2. Germline V gene data show CDR1 as LGHDT and CDR2 as YNNKEL (reference sequence). Trimming removed 1 base from V and 9 bases from J; junction bases left unmatched: 6. The length of the CDR3 is 15 residues.

The sample holds a few counts of this clonotype. The gene calls are TRBV19 and TRBJ2-7; no clear D. The germline V gene encodes CDR1 LNHDA and CDR2 SQIVND (reference sequence). This CDR3 region has 12 residues. With 5 bases removed from V and 4 bases from J, the gap between germline ends came to 9 bases. This CDR3 reads CASSASRYEQYF. The CDR3 region has the DNA TGTGCCAGTAGTGCTTCCAGGTACGAGCAGTACTTC.

Written as DNA, the CDR3 is TGTGCCAGCAGTTTAGGGTTCTCGGCCTCCTACAATGAGCAGTTCTTC. It encodes CASSLGFSASYNEQFF. The rearrangement uses TRBV12-3 or TRBV12-4 and TRBJ2-1, with unresolved D. V was pared by 1 base and J by 0 bases, with 10 bases between. This CDR3 is built from 16 residues.

In its sample, this clonotype was seen a few times. V and J are TRBV28 and TRBJ2-7, with 11 bases matching TRBD2. Germline lookup yields CDR1 MDHEN and CDR2 SYDVKM. V was clipped by 7 bases and J by 2 bases; unmatched bases: 7. The CDR3 length is 15 residues. CDR3 protein: CASTSSSGGTYEQYF. CDR3 nucleotides: TGTGCCAGCACATCATCTAGCGGGGGGACCTACGAGCAGTACTTC.

This clonotype was seen only a few times. The chain combines TRBV29-1 with TRBJ2-2; 11 bases are a match to TRBD2. Germline assignment: CDR1 SQVTM and CDR2 ANQGSEA. The CDR3 spans 15 residues. J lost 2 bases, V lost 6 bases, and 5 bases had no gene match. The CDR3 region is CSVGGLAVNTGELFF. The CDR3, as DNA: TGCAGCGTGGGGGGACTAGCGGTAAACACCGGGGAGCTGTTTTTT.

This clonotype was counted ten times or more. CDR3 region: CASSFSGTSGTGEQFF. CDR3 sequence (DNA): TGTGCCAGCAGCTTCTCCGGGACTAGCGGGACGGGGGAGCAGTTCTTC. J is TRBJ2-1 and V is TRBV3-1, with 13 bases that match TRBD2. This CDR3 is 16 amino acids long. V was clipped by 5 bases and J by 10 bases; unmatched bases: 11. The germline V gene has CDR1 LGHDT and CDR2 YNNKEL (reference sequence).

This clonotype was picked up a small number of times. The chain couples TRBV7-8 to TRBJ2-7, with 12 bases lining up with TRBD2. This CDR3 region has 19 residues. V was clipped by 0 bases and J by 6 bases; unmatched bases: 15. From germline, CDR1 is SGHVS and CDR2 FQNEAQ. The CDR3 DNA reads TGTGCCAGCAGCTTAGCGGGGCTCGGACTAGCGGGGATAATTCGCGAGCAGTACTTC. Its protein product is CASSLAGLGLAGIIREQYF. The full variable domain, completed using reference TRBV7-8 and TRBJ2-7, is GAGVSQSPRYKVAKRGQDVALRCDPISGHVSLFWYQQALGQGPEFLTYFQNEAQLDKSGLPSDRFFAERPEGSVSTLKIQRTQQEDSAVYLCASSLAGLGLAGIIREQYFGPGTRLTVT.

This clonotype was counted many times. The gene calls are TRBV2 and TRBJ2-4; D might be TRBD1 (5 bases). This CDR3 is 12 amino acids long. V was cut by 4 bases and J by 11 bases, with 12 bases left in between. Per the germline V gene, CDR1 is SNHLY and CDR2 is FYNNEI. CDR3 residues: CASSVRAFFQYF. CDR3 nucleotides: TGTGCCAGCAGTGTCAGGGCTTTCTTTCAGTACTTC.

V usage is TRBV11-2 and J usage is TRBJ1-6; 7 bases map to TRBD1. Germline loops: CDR1 SGHAT, CDR2 FQNNGV. CDR3 length equals 20 residues. The V gene end was trimmed by 5 bases and the J gene end by 0 bases; junction bases not matched to a gene: 16. Here the CDR3 DNA reads TGTGCCAGCAGCCCCAACAGGGGATTCTACTTAAGCTCCTATAATTCACCCCTCCACTTT. Its protein is CASSPNRGFYLSSYNSPLHF.

This clonotype was counted a few times. J is TRBJ2-7 and V is TRBV29-1; possible D gene TRBD1, 6 bases. This CDR3 is 14 amino acids long. V was shortened by 2 bases and J by 6 bases, with 17 bases between the two germline ends. Germline V lookup: CDR1 SQVTM, CDR2 ANQGSEA. The CDR3 nucleotides are TGCAGCGTTGAACTTCAGGACAGCAGCCGCGAGCAGTACTTC. Its translation is CSVELQDSSREQYF.

The chain employs TRBV29-1 and TRBJ2-2; 9 nucleotides agree with TRBD1. This CDR3 has 15 residues. The germline V gene encodes CDR1 SQVTM and CDR2 ANQGSEA. V was clipped by 1 base and J by 0 bases; unmatched bases: 0. The CDR3 coding sequence is TGCAGCGTTGAAGGACAGGGGGCGAACACCGGGGAGCTGTTTTTT. This sequence encodes CSVEGQGANTGELFF.